One and the same sample provided the 30 T cell receptor beta chains below, sequenced in a study of regulatory T cells in long-lasting Graves disease (dated by TCRdb to the early 2020s). Interpreted using the paper, the time point label stands for: persistent/refractory GD, antithyroid drugs over 5 years with positive TRAb. For both TCR sequencing and RNA sequencing, RNA was extracted from PBMCs using TRIzol. The library was made by multiplex PCR. Reads for this sample came from an Illumina HiSeq 4000. iRepertoire HTBI primers and Arm-PCR amplification of CDR3 regions were used to construct TCR beta libraries. TCRdb applied fastp at Q25 and MiXCR to the public reads, then kept only in-frame beta chains. CDR3 protein duplicates are merged, each entry listing the most common genes and DNA. Across this sample there are fewer than 400,000 distinct CDR3 sequences, with roughly 21% seen only once. Less than 35% of the sample lies in the top ten.

The specimen comprised peripheral blood mononuclear cells (PBMCs), sampled when the disease was refractory, from a patient treated with antithyroid drugs. All receptors come from a female donor with Graves disease.

This clonotype was counted at least ten times. This chain joins TRBV12-3 or TRBV12-4 and TRBJ2-7; 10 bases are a match to TRBD1. Trimming took 6 bases from V and 2 from J; bases not matched to a gene: 16. The CDR3 contains 18 residues. CDR3 protein: CASSHRQGANTKTYEQYF. Here the CDR3 DNA reads TGTGCCAGCAGCCATAGACAGGGGGCAAACACGAAGACCTACGAGCAGTACTTC.

The chain uses TRBV11-2 and TRBJ2-7, with 9 bases lining up with TRBD1. Germline V gives CDR1 SGHAT, CDR2 FQNNGV. The CDR3 contains 13 residues. V lost 3 bases and J lost 6; bases outside the gene matches: 3. Written as DNA, the CDR3 is TGTGCCAGCAGCTTCGAGACAGGGGGCGAGCAGTACTTC. Its translation: CASSFETGGEQYF. Full variable domain (outside the CDR3, taken from reference TRBV11-2 and TRBJ2-7): EAGVAQSPRYKIIEKRQSVAFWCNPISGHATLYWYQQILGQGPKLLIQFQNNGVVDDSQLPKDRFSAERLKGVDSTLKIQPAKLEDSAVYLCASSFETGGEQYFGPGTRLTVT.

This clonotype showed up just a few times. The rearrangement uses TRBV20-1 and TRBJ1-2, with TRBD1 as a possible D gene (5 bases). This CDR3 comprises 16 residues. The V end was cut by 1 base, the J end by 4 bases, with 19 bases between. Germline values: CDR1 DFQATT, CDR2 SNEGSKA (reference sequence). The CDR3 sequence: CSARAEVGGGGYGYTF. In nucleotides, the CDR3 is TGCAGTGCTAGAGCGGAGGTCGGCGGGGGAGGCTATGGCTACACCTTC.

This clonotype has more than one count but fewer than ten. V gene TRBV6-2 or TRBV6-3 combines with J gene TRBJ2-1; the match to TRBD2 covers 9 bases. The J segment lost 0 bases and the V segment lost 4 bases, leaving 1 base of the junction unmatched. The germline V gene encodes CDR1 MNHEY and CDR2 SVGEGT. The CDR3 loop spans 15 amino acids. CDR3 nucleotide sequence: TGTGCCAGCAGTTTACTAGCGGGCTCCTACAATGAGCAGTTCTTC. Translated: CASSLLAGSYNEQFF.

This clonotype was found many times. The chain has TRBV6-2 or TRBV6-3 and TRBJ1-5, with D perhaps TRBD1 (6 bases). Trimming left V 7 bases short and J 3 bases short, with 13 bases between. The CDR3 is made up of 14 amino acids. Germline V gene sequence: CDR1 MNHEY, CDR2 SVGEGT. CDR3 coding DNA: TGTGCCAGCAAGCCCGGACAGCTCAATCAGCCCCAGCATTTT. This translates into CASKPGQLNQPQHF.

Only a few counts were recorded for this clonotype. The V and J genes are TRBV30 and TRBJ2-5; possible D gene TRBD2, 7 bases. The CDR3 has 17 amino acids. Trimming shortened V by 0 bases and J by 0 bases, and 17 bases separated the two germline ends. Germline V lookup: CDR1 GTSNPN, CDR2 SVGIG (reference sequence). The CDR3 protein is CAWSVLVGGRYQETQYF. In nucleotides, the CDR3 is TGTGCCTGGAGTGTACTTGTGGGGGGGCGATACCAAGAGACCCAGTACTTC. The full variable domain, in which reference TRBV30 and TRBJ2-5 provide the parts outside the CDR3, is SQTIHQWPATLVQPVGSPLSLECTVEGTSNPNLYWYRQAAGRGLQLLFYSVGIGQISSEVPQNLSASRPQDRQFILSSKKLLLSDSGFYLCAWSVLVGGRYQETQYFGPGTRLLVL.

The table lists this clonotype with many counts. CDR3 amino acids: CSARGGDEKLFF. The DNA of the CDR3 is TGCAGTGCTAGAGGGGGGGATGAAAAACTGTTTTTT. This chain uses TRBV20-1 with TRBJ1-4, with D possibly matching TRBD1 (5 bases). V was shortened by 1 base and J by 6 bases, with 6 bases between the two germline ends. Germline lookup yields CDR1 DFQATT and CDR2 SNEGSKA (reference sequence). CDR3 length: 12 residues.

This clonotype has more than one count but fewer than ten. The rearrangement uses TRBV20-1 and TRBJ2-7; the D gene is possibly TRBD1 (6 bases). Germline V CDR1 and CDR2: DFQATT, SNEGSKA (reference sequence). Trimming took 6 bases from V and 0 from J, leaving 12 bases between them. The CDR3 totals 13 residues. The CDR3 loop reads CSANDRISYEQYF. DNA for the CDR3: TGCAGTGCCAACGACAGGATCTCCTACGAGCAGTACTTC.

This clonotype has just one count. This chain connects TRBV3-1 to TRBJ2-1; TRBD2 matches 7 bases. In germline, CDR1 is LGHDT, CDR2 YNNKEL (reference sequence). The CDR3 runs to 14 residues. Losses at the gene ends were 4 bases for V and 9 bases for J; bases not matched to a gene: 9. CDR3 sequence (DNA): TGTGCCAGCAGCCCACCGGGACTATATATTGAGCAGTTCTTC. Protein sequence: CASSPPGLYIEQFF.

The chain couples TRBV20-1 to TRBJ2-7; D is tentatively TRBD1 or TRBD2 (5 bases each). Germline V CDR1 and CDR2: DFQATT, SNEGSKA (reference sequence). The V end was cut by 0 bases, the J end by 0 bases, with 12 bases between. The CDR3 is 15 residues long. The DNA of the CDR3 is TGCAGTGCTAGAGATTCGGGGCGGATCTCCTACGAGCAGTACTTC. It translates to CSARDSGRISYEQYF.

DNA for the CDR3: TGTGCCAGCTCACCGTGGGGGGGGGGCAATCAGCCCCAGCATTTT. It is translated as CASSPWGGGNQPQHF. The chain employs TRBV18 and TRBJ1-5; tentative D call: TRBD1 (5 bases). Between the trimmed V and J ends, which lost 3 bases and 2 bases, there was a span of 11 bases. CDR3 size: 15 residues. The V gene's germline CDR1 is KGHSH and CDR2 LQKENI.

This clonotype was found many times. The chain couples TRBV5-1 to TRBJ1-1, with 8 bases fitting TRBD1. Germline CDR1 reads SGHRS; CDR2 reads YFSETQ. CDR3 length: 12 residues. Trimming cost V 0 bases and J 8 bases; bases outside gene matches: 0. CDR3 in DNA: TGCGCCAGCAGCTTGGGGGACAGGGAAGCTTTCTTT. Amino acids: CASSLGDREAFF.

This chain connects TRBV6-1 to TRBJ2-5; tentative D call: TRBD2 (5 bases). CDR3 length: 14 residues. From germline, CDR1 is MNHNS and CDR2 SASEGT. V lost 7 bases to trimming and J lost 0 bases, with 12 bases between them. The CDR3 protein is CASKAAANQETQYF. The DNA of the CDR3 is TGTGCCAGCAAGGCAGCGGCTAACCAAGAGACCCAGTACTTC.

This clonotype was detected only a few times. The chain has TRBV7-2 and TRBJ2-5, with 7 bases matching TRBD2. Germline V gene data show CDR1 as SGHTA and CDR2 as FQGNSA. The CDR3 has 15 amino acids. With 5 bases clipped from V and 2 bases from J, the junction kept 8 bases outside the gene matches. The CDR3 loop reads CASSRQLAPQETQYF. The CDR3 nucleotides read TGTGCCAGCAGCCGACAACTAGCGCCACAAGAGACCCAGTACTTC.

The chain carries TRBV28 and TRBJ2-3; no clear D gene. The CDR3 length is 14 residues. The germline V gene has CDR1 MDHEN and CDR2 SYDVKM. V dropped 6 bases and J dropped 0 bases, with 10 bases sitting between them. This CDR3 reads CASSPRPSTDTQYF. The CDR3 nucleotides are TGTGCCAGCAGCCCGAGACCCAGCACAGATACGCAGTATTTT.

This sequence joins TRBV4-1 and TRBJ2-7; no firm D call. The CDR3 runs 14 residues. The germline gives CDR1 MGHRA, CDR2 YSYEKL. V shed 1 base and J shed 6 bases, with 13 bases lying between them. The CDR3: CASSQASDIGEQYF. CDR3 nucleotide sequence: TGCGCCAGCAGCCAAGCCTCTGACATTGGCGAGCAGTACTTC.

This clonotype was seen at least ten times. The chain couples TRBV12-3 or TRBV12-4 to TRBJ2-2; 7 nucleotides align to TRBD1. V shed 5 bases, J shed 4 bases, and the junction held 10 bases outside the gene matches. The CDR3 is 16 amino acids. In nucleotides, the CDR3 is TGTGCCAGCAGTGAATTGACAGGGCTGGGCACCGGGGAGCTGTTTTTT. Translation: CASSELTGLGTGELFF.

Of note for this clonotype: A much more abundant neighbour one base away suggests this may be a read error. The chain recombines TRBV29-1 with TRBJ1-2; no reliable D call. The germline gives CDR1 SQVTM, CDR2 ANQGSEA. The CDR3 contains 11 residues. The V gene lost 0 bases and the J gene lost 8 bases, with 7 bases spanning the gap. In DNA form, the CDR3 reads TGCAGCGTTGAAGAATCCGTGGGCTACACCTTC. This translates into CSVEESVGYTF.

This clonotype was observed a few times. As DNA, the CDR3 is TGTGCCAGCAGCTTTTCTATGACAGGGGCAGACTATGGCTACACCTTC. Protein sequence: CASSFSMTGADYGYTF. The V gene is TRBV13, the J gene TRBJ1-2; 8 nucleotides match TRBD1. Trimming cost V 3 bases and J 3 bases; bases outside gene matches: 9. CDR3 size: 16 residues. CDR1 is PRHDT and CDR2 is FYEKMQ in the germline V gene (reference sequence).

This clonotype has just a few counts. V usage is TRBV5-1 and J usage is TRBJ1-3; D unclear. This CDR3 is built from 15 residues. V was trimmed by 1 base and J by 4 bases, leaving 12 bases between them. The V gene's germline CDR1 is SGHRS and CDR2 YFSETQ. The CDR3 is CASSLSGQPGNTIYF. The CDR3 DNA follows: TGCGCCAGCAGCTTGTCCGGGCAGCCCGGAAACACCATATATTTT.

This clonotype came up many times. The chain recombines TRBV6-1 with TRBJ1-6, with 7 positions matching TRBD1. Germline V gene data show CDR1 as MNHNS and CDR2 as SASEGT. The CDR3 extends over 15 amino acids. The trim removed 7 bases at V and 6 bases at J, leaving 9 bases unmatched. CDR3: CASTRRGTANSPLHF. The CDR3 DNA follows: TGTGCCAGCACTAGACGAGGGACAGCTAATTCACCCCTCCACTTT.

This sequence joins TRBV5-1 and TRBJ2-7; 8 positions agree with TRBD1. V lost 5 bases to trimming and J lost 6 bases; unmatched junction nucleotides: 7. The CDR3 runs 13 residues. Germline lookup yields CDR1 SGHRS and CDR2 YFSETQ. This CDR3 reads CASSRQGAFEQYF. DNA for the CDR3: TGCGCCAGCAGTCGCCAGGGGGCGTTCGAGCAGTACTTC.

As for this clonotype: This could be a read error, since a much larger clone is one nucleotide away. The chain is built from TRBV6-1 and TRBJ2-7, with D perhaps TRBD1 (5 bases). The CDR3 loop spans 13 amino acids. Between the trimmed V and J ends, which lost 6 bases and 6 bases, there was a span of 15 bases. Germline CDR1 is MNHNS and CDR2 is SASEGT. The CDR3 spells CASRRTTLPEQYF. In nucleotides, the CDR3 is TGTGCCAGCAGACGGACAACTCTACCCGAGCAGTACTTC.

As regards this clonotype: This likely stems from a read error, as it lies one base from a far larger clone. The CDR3 region is CASSESGVGDAQYF. CDR3 nucleotides: TGTGCCAGCAGTGAAAGTGGAGTTGGGGACGCGCAGTACTTC. The V gene is TRBV2, the J gene TRBJ2-5, with D perhaps TRBD1 or TRBD2 (5 bases each). Deletions cut 2 bases from V and 11 bases from J, with 18 bases between. This CDR3 contains 14 residues. Germline V gene lookup returns CDR1 SNHLY and CDR2 FYNNEI.

This clonotype was seen many times. The chain combines TRBV11-2 with TRBJ1-5, with a weak D call TRBD1 (6 bases). V was pared by 4 bases and J by 3 bases, with 13 bases between. CDR3 length equals 15 residues. Germline V gives CDR1 SGHAT, CDR2 FQNNGV. For the CDR3, the DNA is TGTGCCAGCAGCTACAGGGAGCCATACAATCAGCCCCAGCATTTT. It translates to CASSYREPYNQPQHF.

This clonotype has a count of ten or more. This sequence joins TRBV28 and TRBJ2-3; 7 bases match TRBD2. The CDR3 totals 15 residues. The germline V gene has CDR1 MDHEN and CDR2 SYDVKM. The V and J ends lost 5 bases and 2 bases, in that order; junction bases with no gene match: 7. CDR3 protein: CASSARETHTDTQYF. CDR3 in DNA: TGTGCCAGCAGTGCGCGGGAGACCCACACAGATACGCAGTATTTT. The complete variable domain, with remaining parts taken from reference TRBV28 and TRBJ2-3, reads DVKVTQSSRYLVKRTGEKVFLECVQDMDHENMFWYRQDPGLGLRLIYFSYDVKMKEKGDIPEGYSVSREKKERFSLILESASTNQTSMYLCASSARETHTDTQYFGPGTRLTVL.

This clonotype was seen ten or more times. This rearrangement joins TRBV2 to TRBJ2-2, with D possibly being TRBD2 (6 bases). The CDR3 has 16 residues. The V gene's germline CDR1 is SNHLY and CDR2 FYNNEI. Trimming shortened V by 8 bases and J by 0 bases, and 16 bases separated the two germline ends. In DNA form, the CDR3 reads TGTGCCAGCTTCGAAGGGCGGGGCCCGAACACCGGGGAGCTGTTTTTT. Residues: CASFEGRGPNTGELFF. The full variable domain, in which reference TRBV2 and TRBJ2-2 provide the parts outside the CDR3, is EPEVTQTPSHQVTQMGQEVILRCVPISNHLYFYWYRQILGQKVEFLVSFYNNEISEKSEIFDDQFSVERPDGSNFTLKIRSTKLEDSAMYFCASFEGRGPNTGELFFGEGSRLTVL.

This clonotype was seen at least ten times. V gene TRBV12-3 or TRBV12-4 combines with J gene TRBJ2-5, with D unclear. The CDR3 is made up of 12 amino acids. The ends were cut back, 3 bases at V and 5 bases at J, with 7 bases in the middle. CDR3: CASSLNGETQYF. The CDR3, as DNA: TGTGCCAGCAGTTTGAATGGTGAGACCCAGTACTTC.

This clonotype was picked up many times. The CDR3 sequence is CAWAGQNYGYTF. The CDR3 coding sequence is TGTGCCTGGGCGGGACAGAACTATGGCTACACCTTC. This sequence joins TRBV30 and TRBJ1-2; 7 bases map to TRBD1. Per germline, CDR1 GTSNPN and CDR2 SVGIG (reference sequence). The CDR3 spans 12 residues. J gave up 2 bases and V 5 bases, and 2 bases lay outside the gene matches. The full variable domain, rest sourced from reference TRBV30 and TRBJ1-2, is SQTIHQWPATLVQPVGSPLSLECTVEGTSNPNLYWYRQAAGRGLQLLFYSVGIGQISSEVPQNLSASRPQDRQFILSSKKLLLSDSGFYLCAWAGQNYGYTFGSGTRLTVV.

This clonotype showed up many times. The genes are TRBV6-1 and TRBJ2-2; D possibly uses TRBD1 or TRBD2 (5 bases each). Germline CDR1 MNHNS, CDR2 SASEGT. This CDR3 has 11 residues. The germline V and J ends were trimmed by 6 bases and 11 bases, with 10 bases remaining between them. The CDR3 is CASSPGHELFF. In nucleotides, the CDR3 is TGTGCCAGCAGCCCGGGGCATGAGCTGTTTTTT.